This is a list of T cell receptor beta chains from one sample in a study of identical twins. TCRdb ran MiXCR on the 5' RACE reads and lists one entry per CDR3 protein. The table lists 250,000 or so distinct CDR3 sequences, 6.5% to 9% of them singletons, with around 5% in the top ten. These same records also appear under a second study, on yellow fever vaccine responses in identical twins.

Material: CD8+ T cells sorted from blood. The receptors were sampled from a woman younger than 30 in good health. Both conserved end residues are part of each CDR3. D genes are given only for firm matches. Only some rows state a clone size, as once, few, many or a class for expanded clones.

>-|TRBJ2-7|few|TRBV7-3
CASSLGGTGTYEQYF
TGTGCCAGCAGCTTAGGAGGGACGGGGACCTACGAGCAGTACTTC
>-|TRBJ1-1|-|TRBV20-1
CSAPGHRNTEAFF
TGCAGTGCCCCGGGACACAGGAACACTGAAGCTTTCTTT
>-|TRBJ2-1|many|TRBV7-3
CASSHDLYNEQFF
TGTGCCAGCAGCCATGACCTATACAATGAGCAGTTCTTC
>-|TRBJ2-1|-|TRBV2
CASRPSYNEQFF
TGTGCCAGCAGACCATCTTACAATGAGCAGTTCTTC
>TRBD1|TRBJ1-5|-|TRBV6-1
CASSEWEQGAGNQPQHF
TGTGCCAGCAGTGAATGGGAACAGGGGGCTGGCAATCAGCCCCAGCATTTT
>-|TRBJ2-2|few|TRBV20-1
CSARFSGELFF
TGCAGTGCAAGGTTTTCCGGGGAGCTGTTTTTT
>-|TRBJ2-1|-|TRBV6-4
CASSDSNYNEQFF
TGTGCCAGCAGTGACTCGAACTACAATGAGCAGTTCTTC
>-|TRBJ1-1|many|TRBV29-1
CSVYNQYQAFF
TGCAGCGTCTATAATCAATATCAAGCTTTCTTT
>-|TRBJ2-7|many|TRBV5-6
CASSEATVSSYEQYF
TGTGCCAGCAGCGAGGCGACAGTAAGCTCCTACGAGCAGTACTTC
>TRBD2|TRBJ2-3|few|TRBV6-1
CASTSVPGLEDTQYF
TGTGCCAGCACCTCAGTACCGGGACTAGAGGATACGCAGTATTTT
>-|TRBJ2-1|-|TRBV11-2
CASSPKYGLNEQFF
TGTGCCAGCAGCCCGAAATATGGGCTCAATGAGCAGTTCTTC
>TRBD2|TRBJ2-1|many|TRBV3-1
CASSRSSGGVDEQFF
TGTGCCAGCAGCCGATCTAGCGGGGGCGTCGATGAGCAGTTCTTC
>TRBD2|TRBJ2-2|few|TRBV28
CASTLETSVTGELFF
TGTGCCAGCACTCTTGAGACTAGCGTTACCGGGGAGCTGTTTTTT
>-|TRBJ2-1|many|TRBV11-1
CASSLASMGDEQFF
TGTGCCAGCAGCTTGGCTAGTATGGGAGATGAGCAGTTCTTC
>-|TRBJ1-2|-|TRBV13
CASSLAFIRESNYGYTF
TGTGCCAGCAGCTTAGCCTTTATCCGGGAGTCCAACTATGGCTACACCTTC
>-|TRBJ2-1|many|TRBV7-8
CASSFKREPNNEQFF
TGTGCCAGCAGCTTTAAACGGGAACCCAACAATGAGCAGTTCTTC
>TRBD1|TRBJ2-1|-|TRBV11-2
CASSLDGDRGLYNEQLF
TGTGCCAGCAGCTTAGATGGGGACAGGGGGCTGTACAATGAGCAGCTCTTC
>-|TRBJ2-7|many|TRBV20-1
CSARGGDLVSYEQYF
TGCAGTGCTAGAGGCGGGGACCTCGTATCCTACGAGCAGTACTTC
>-|TRBJ2-1|-|TRBV7-5
CISVSEACVGTSGDNEQFF
-
>TRBD2|TRBJ2-1|-|TRBV11-2
CASSGPGLAGAYNEQFF
TGTGCCAGCAGCGGCCCGGGCCTAGCGGGAGCCTACAATGAGCAGTTCTTC
>-|TRBJ1-1|many|TRBV7-8
CASSPRGLNTEAFF
TGTGCCAGCAGCCCCCGGGGGTTGAACACTGAAGCTTTCTTT
>-|TRBJ1-2|-|TRBV19
CASSMSELYGYTF
TGTGCCAGTAGTATGTCAGAACTCTATGGCTACACCTTC
>TRBD2|TRBJ2-7|-|TRBV10-2
CASTSGTYEQYF
TGCGCCAGCACGAGCGGGACCTACGAGCAGTACTTC
>-|TRBJ2-1|few|TRBV28
CASSSLTEGVYNEQFF
TGTGCCAGCAGTTCCCTGACCGAAGGAGTGTACAATGAGCAGTTCTTC
>TRBD1|TRBJ2-7|-|TRBV27
CASGRGREQYF
TGTGCCAGCGGCAGGGGGCGTGAGCAGTACTTC
>-|TRBJ2-2|-|TRBV5-4
CASSLGRRGGTGELFF
TGTGCCAGCAGCTTAGGGAGGAGGGGCGGCACCGGGGAGCTGTTTTTT
>TRBD2|TRBJ2-1|many|TRBV11-2
CASSLDRLAGDNEQFF
TGTGCCAGCAGCTTAGATCGACTAGCGGGGGACAATGAGCAGTTCTTC
>TRBD2|TRBJ2-3|once|TRBV7-9
CASTEFAGGQDTQYF
TGTGCCAGCACCGAATTCGCGGGGGGCCAAGATACGCAGTATTTT
>-|TRBJ2-7|few|TRBV12-3/TRBV12-4
CASTRGRGREQYF
TGTGCCAGCACACGTGGGAGGGGGCGCGAGCAGTACTTC
>-|TRBJ2-1|few|TRBV20-1
CSAREGRIASYNEQFF
TGCAGTGCTAGAGAGGGACGGATCGCCTCCTACAATGAGCAGTTCTTC
>TRBD1|TRBJ1-5|-|TRBV7-9
CASSQDRGFQPQHF
TGTGCCAGCAGCCAGGACAGGGGGTTTCAGCCCCAGCATTTT
>-|TRBJ2-7|few|TRBV7-8
CASSPRRGEDPYEQYF
TGTGCCAGCAGCCCGAGGAGAGGGGAGGACCCCTACGAGCAGTACTTC
>-|TRBJ2-1|many|TRBV28
CASSLPGTKSSYNEQFF
TGTGCCAGCAGTCTCCCCGGGACCAAGAGCTCCTACAATGAGCAGTTCTTC
>-|TRBJ1-5|-|TRBV11-2
CASSLGPSKNQPQHF
TGTGCCAGCAGCTTGGGACCTTCCAAGAATCAGCCCCAGCATTTT
>-|TRBJ2-3|few|TRBV24-1
CATSGGGLGTDTQYF
TGTGCCACCAGTGGGGGGGGCCTGGGAACAGATACGCAGTATTTT
>TRBD1|TRBJ2-5|-|TRBV20-1
CSASPGTEETQYF
TGCAGTGCTAGCCCCGGGACAGAGGAGACCCAGTACTTC
>TRBD2|TRBJ2-1|-|TRBV27
CASSLSASSGGLNEQFF
TGTGCCAGCAGTTTATCAGCCTCTAGCGGGGGCCTCAATGAGCAGTTCTTC
>-|TRBJ1-1|-|TRBV5-1
CASSLSRQANTEAFF
TGCGCCAGCAGCTTGAGTAGGCAGGCGAACACTGAAGCTTTCTTT
>TRBD2|TRBJ2-6|-|TRBV10-2
CASRGGDGANVLTF
TGCGCCAGCAGGGGGGGGGACGGGGCCAACGTCCTGACTTTC
>-|TRBJ2-7|few|TRBV5-1
CASSLAAALGSEQYF
TGCGCCAGCAGCTTGGCGGCTGCCCTCGGGAGCGAGCAGTACTTC
>-|TRBJ2-7|many|TRBV5-1
CASSLARASGPYEQYF
TGCGCCAGCAGCTTGGCGCGGGCTTCGGGCCCCTACGAGCAGTACTTC
>TRBD2|TRBJ2-7|many|TRBV10-2
CASSDGGLAGAFYEQYF
TGCGCCAGCAGTGACGGGGGACTAGCGGGAGCCTTCTACGAGCAGTACTTC
>-|TRBJ2-5|-|TRBV4-1
CASSKGPQETQYF
TGCGCCAGCAGCAAGGGACCCCAAGAGACCCAGTACTTC
>TRBD2|TRBJ2-1|many|TRBV7-6
CASSLGGLDDDNEQFF
TGTGCCAGCAGCTTAGGGGGACTAGATGATGACAATGAGCAGTTCTTC
>TRBD2|TRBJ2-3|-|TRBV12-3/TRBV12-4
CASSLSGGAPSTDTQYF
TGTGCCAGCAGCCTTAGCGGGGGGGCGCCTAGCACAGATACGCAGTATTTT
>-|TRBJ2-3|-|TRBV20-1
CSASGPGPSSTDTQYF
TGCAGTGCTAGTGGGCCCGGGCCCTCTAGCACAGATACGCAGTATTTT
>TRBD2|TRBJ2-1|many|TRBV7-9
CASSLVLAVGDEQFF
TGTGCCAGCAGCTTAGTCCTAGCGGTGGGCGATGAGCAGTTCTTC